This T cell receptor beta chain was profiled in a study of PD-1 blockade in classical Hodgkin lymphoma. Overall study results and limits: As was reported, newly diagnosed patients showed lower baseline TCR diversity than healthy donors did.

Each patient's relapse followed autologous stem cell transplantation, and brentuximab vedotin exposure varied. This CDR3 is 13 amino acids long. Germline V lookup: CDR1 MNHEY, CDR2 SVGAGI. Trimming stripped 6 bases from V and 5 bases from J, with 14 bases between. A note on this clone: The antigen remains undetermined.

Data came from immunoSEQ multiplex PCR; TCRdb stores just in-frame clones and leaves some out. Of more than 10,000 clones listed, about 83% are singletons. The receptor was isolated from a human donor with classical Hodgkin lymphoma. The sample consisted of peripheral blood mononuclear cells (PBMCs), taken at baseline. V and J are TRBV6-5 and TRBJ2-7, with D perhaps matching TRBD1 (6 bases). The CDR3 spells CASSFGRGNEQYV. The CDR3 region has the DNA TGTGCCAGCAGCTTCGGCAGGGGCAACGAGCAGTACGTC.